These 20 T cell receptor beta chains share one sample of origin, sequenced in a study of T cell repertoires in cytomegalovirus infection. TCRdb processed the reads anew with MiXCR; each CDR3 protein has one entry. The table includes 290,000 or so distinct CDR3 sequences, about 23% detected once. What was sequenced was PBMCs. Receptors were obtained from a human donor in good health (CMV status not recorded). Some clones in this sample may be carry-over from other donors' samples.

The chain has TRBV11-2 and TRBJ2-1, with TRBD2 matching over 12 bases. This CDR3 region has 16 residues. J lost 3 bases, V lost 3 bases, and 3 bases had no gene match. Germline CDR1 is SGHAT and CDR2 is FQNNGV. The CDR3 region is CASSFQLAGGYNEQFF. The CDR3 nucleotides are TGTGCCAGCAGCTTCCAACTAGCGGGGGGCTACAATGAGCAGTTCTTC.

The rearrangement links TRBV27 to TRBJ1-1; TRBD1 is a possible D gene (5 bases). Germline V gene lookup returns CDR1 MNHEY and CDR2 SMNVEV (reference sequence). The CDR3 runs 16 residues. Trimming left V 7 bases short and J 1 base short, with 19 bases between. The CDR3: CASIAIWGGWNTEAFF. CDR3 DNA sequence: TGTGCCAGCATCGCGATTTGGGGGGGGTGGAACACTGAAGCTTTCTTT.

The CDR3 region is CASRGTGGTTYGYTF. Written as DNA, the CDR3 is TGTGCCAGCAGGGGGACAGGGGGGACGACTTATGGCTACACCTTC. The chain employs TRBV2 and TRBJ1-2; 11 bases agree with TRBD1. The germline V gene encodes CDR1 SNHLY and CDR2 FYNNEI. V gave up 6 bases and J gave up 5 bases; unmatched junction bases: 8. This CDR3 region has 15 residues.

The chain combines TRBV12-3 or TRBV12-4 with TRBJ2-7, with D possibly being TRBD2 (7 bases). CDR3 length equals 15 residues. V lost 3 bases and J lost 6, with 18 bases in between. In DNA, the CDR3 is TGTGCCAGCAGTTTTGTGCGGGGGCCCAGGACCGAGCAGTACTTC. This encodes CASSFVRGPRTEQYF.

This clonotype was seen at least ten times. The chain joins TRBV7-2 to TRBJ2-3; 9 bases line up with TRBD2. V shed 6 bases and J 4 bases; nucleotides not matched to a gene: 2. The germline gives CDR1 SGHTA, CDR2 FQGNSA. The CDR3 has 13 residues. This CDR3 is CASRGGGADTQYF. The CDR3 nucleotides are TGTGCCAGCAGAGGCGGGGGGGCAGATACGCAGTATTTT.

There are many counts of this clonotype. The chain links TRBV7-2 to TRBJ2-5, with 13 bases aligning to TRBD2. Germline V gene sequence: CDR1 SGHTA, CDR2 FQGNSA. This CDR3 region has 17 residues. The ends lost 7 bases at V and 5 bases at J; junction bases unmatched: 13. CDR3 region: CASTRLAGGRERETQYF. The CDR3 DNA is TGTGCCAGCACACGACTAGCGGGGGGTCGCGAGAGGGAGACCCAGTACTTC.

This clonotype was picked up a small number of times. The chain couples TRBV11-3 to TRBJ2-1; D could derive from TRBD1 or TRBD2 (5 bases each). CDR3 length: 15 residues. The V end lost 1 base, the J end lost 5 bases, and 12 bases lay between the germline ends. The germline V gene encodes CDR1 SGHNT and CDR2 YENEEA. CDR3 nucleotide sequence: TGTGCCAGCAGCTTAGGTGGGGTGGGGGACAATGAGCAGTTCTTC. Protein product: CASSLGGVGDNEQFF.

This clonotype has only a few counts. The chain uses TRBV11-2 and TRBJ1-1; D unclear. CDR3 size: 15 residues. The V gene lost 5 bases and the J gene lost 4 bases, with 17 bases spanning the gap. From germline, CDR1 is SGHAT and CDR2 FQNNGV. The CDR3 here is CASSPRTQVATEAFF. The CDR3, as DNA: TGTGCCAGCAGCCCCAGGACTCAAGTTGCCACTGAAGCTTTCTTT.

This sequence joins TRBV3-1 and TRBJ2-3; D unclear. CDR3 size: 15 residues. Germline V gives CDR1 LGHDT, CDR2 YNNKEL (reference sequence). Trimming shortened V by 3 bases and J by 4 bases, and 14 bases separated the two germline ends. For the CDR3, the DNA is TGTGCCAGCAGCCACGGGCCCCCGGGCCCAGATACGCAGTATTTT. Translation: CASSHGPPGPDTQYF.

The DNA of the CDR3 is TGTGCCAGCGTGACAGGGGGCAATTGGGAGACCCAGTACTTC. It yields the protein CASVTGGNWETQYF. V usage is TRBV28 and J usage is TRBJ2-5, with 10 bases that match TRBD1. Trimming at V came to 8 bases and at J to 5 bases, leaving 8 bases not matched to a gene. There are 14 residues in the CDR3. Germline V gives CDR1 MDHEN, CDR2 SYDVKM.

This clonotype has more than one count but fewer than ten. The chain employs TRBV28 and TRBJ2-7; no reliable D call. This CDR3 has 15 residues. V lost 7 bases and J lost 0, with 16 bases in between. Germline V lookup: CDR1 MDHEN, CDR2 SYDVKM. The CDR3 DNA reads TGTGCCAGCAAAGATCTGGGCAGTGCCTCCTACGAGCAGTACTTC. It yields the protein CASKDLGSASYEQYF. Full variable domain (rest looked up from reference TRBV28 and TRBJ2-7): DVKVTQSSRYLVKRTGEKVFLECVQDMDHENMFWYRQDPGLGLRLIYFSYDVKMKEKGDIPEGYSVSREKKERFSLILESASTNQTSMYLCASKDLGSASYEQYFGPGTRLTVT.

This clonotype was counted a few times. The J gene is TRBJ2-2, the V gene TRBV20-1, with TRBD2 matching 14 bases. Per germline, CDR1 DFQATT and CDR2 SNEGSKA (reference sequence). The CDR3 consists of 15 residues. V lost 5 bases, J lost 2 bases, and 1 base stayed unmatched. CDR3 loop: CSAGLAGGNTGELFF. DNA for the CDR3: TGCAGTGCTGGACTAGCGGGGGGTAACACCGGGGAGCTGTTTTTT.

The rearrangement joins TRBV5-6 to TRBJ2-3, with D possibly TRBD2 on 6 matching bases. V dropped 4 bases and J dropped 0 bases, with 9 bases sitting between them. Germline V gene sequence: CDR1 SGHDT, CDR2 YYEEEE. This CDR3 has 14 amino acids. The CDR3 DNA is TGTGCCAGCAGCACGGGACTGAGCACAGATACGCAGTATTTT. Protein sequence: CASSTGLSTDTQYF.

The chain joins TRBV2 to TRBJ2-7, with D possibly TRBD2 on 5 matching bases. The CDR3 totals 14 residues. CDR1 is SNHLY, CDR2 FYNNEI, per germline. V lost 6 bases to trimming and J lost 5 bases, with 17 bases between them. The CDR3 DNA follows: TGTGCCAGCAGGCGAGGGCTTCCCGACCACGAGCAGTACTTC. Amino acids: CASRRGLPDHEQYF.

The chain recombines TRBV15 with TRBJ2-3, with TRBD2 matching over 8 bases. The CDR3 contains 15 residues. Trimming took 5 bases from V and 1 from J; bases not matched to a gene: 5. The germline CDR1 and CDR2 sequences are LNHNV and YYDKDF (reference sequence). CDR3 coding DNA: TGTGCCACCAGCCACGGGGGGGGTCGCACAGATACGCAGTATTTT. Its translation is CATSHGGGRTDTQYF.

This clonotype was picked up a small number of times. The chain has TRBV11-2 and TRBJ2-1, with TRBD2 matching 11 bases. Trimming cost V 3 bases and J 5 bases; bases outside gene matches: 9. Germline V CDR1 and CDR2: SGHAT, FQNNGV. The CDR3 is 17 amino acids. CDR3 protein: CASSFSGRARGNNEQFF. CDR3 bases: TGTGCCAGCAGCTTTAGCGGGAGGGCCCGCGGGAACAATGAGCAGTTCTTC.

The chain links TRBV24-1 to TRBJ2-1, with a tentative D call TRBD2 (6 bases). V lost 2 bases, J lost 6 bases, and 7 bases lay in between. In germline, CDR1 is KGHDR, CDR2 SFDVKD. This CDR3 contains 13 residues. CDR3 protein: CATSDWGGNEQFF. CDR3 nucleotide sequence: TGTGCCACCAGTGATTGGGGAGGCAATGAGCAGTTCTTC.

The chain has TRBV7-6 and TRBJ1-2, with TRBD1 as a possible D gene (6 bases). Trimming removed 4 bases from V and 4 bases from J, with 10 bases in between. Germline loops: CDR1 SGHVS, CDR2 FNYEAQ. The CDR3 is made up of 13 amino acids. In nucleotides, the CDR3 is TGTGCCAGCAGCTCAGGACAGTTCTATGGCTACACCTTC. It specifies CASSSGQFYGYTF.

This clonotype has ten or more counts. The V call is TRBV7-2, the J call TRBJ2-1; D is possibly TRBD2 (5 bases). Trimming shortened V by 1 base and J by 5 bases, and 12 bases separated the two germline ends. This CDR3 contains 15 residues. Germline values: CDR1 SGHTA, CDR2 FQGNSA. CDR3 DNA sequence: TGTGCCAGCAGCTTAGTCTTCGGGATCCACAATGAGCAGTTCTTC. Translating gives CASSLVFGIHNEQFF.

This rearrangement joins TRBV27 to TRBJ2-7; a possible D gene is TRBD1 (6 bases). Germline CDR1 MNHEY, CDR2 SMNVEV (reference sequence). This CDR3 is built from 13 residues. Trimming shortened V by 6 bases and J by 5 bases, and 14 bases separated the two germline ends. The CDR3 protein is CASRMWGQNEQYF. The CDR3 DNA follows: TGTGCCAGCAGGATGTGGGGGCAAAACGAGCAGTACTTC.